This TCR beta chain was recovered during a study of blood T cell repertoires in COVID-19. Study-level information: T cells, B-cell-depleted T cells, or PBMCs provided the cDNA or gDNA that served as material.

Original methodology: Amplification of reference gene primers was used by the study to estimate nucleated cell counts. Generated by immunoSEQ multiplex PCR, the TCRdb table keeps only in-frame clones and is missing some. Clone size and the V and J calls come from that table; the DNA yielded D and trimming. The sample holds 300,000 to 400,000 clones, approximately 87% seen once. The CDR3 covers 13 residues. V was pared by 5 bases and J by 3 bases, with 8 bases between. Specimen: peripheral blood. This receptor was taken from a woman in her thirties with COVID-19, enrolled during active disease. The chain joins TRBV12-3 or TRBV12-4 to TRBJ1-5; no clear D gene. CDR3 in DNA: TGTGCCAGCAGTGGGCCCTACAATCAGCCCCAGCATTTT. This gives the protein CASSGPYNQPQHF.